These T cell receptor beta chains were read from a single sample in a study of OX40 agonist ivuxolimab in advanced cancers. The repertoire was sequenced with immunoSEQ multiplex PCR; TCRdb's copy has only in-frame clones and lacks some. The sample includes under 100,000 clones, 92% of them seen just once. The sample here was CD4+ or CD8+ T cells sorted from blood, taken in a trial of the OX40 agonist ivuxolimab. Source of these receptors: an adult with an advanced solid tumor such as melanoma, head and neck, liver or kidney cancer. The CDR3 runs from the conserved cysteine through the conserved F or W. D genes are given only for firm matches. Only some rows state a clone size, as once, few, many or a class for expanded clones.

j_call: TRBJ2-7; clone_size: .; d_call: TRBD1; v_call: TRBV15; cdr3_length: 15; cdr3_aa: CATSRERTGGNEQYF; cdr3_nt: TGTGCCACCAGCAGAGAACGGACAGGGGGAAACGAGCAGTACTTC
j_call: TRBJ2-5; clone_size: .; d_call: TRBD2; v_call: TRBV7-2; cdr3_length: 16; cdr3_aa: CASSLVLAGGQITQYF; cdr3_nt: TGTGCCAGCAGCTTAGTACTAGCGGGGGGCCAGATCACCCAGTACTTC
j_call: TRBJ2-5; clone_size: .; d_call: .; v_call: TRBV7-6; cdr3_length: 15; cdr3_aa: CASSLALQNQETQYF; cdr3_nt: TGTGCCAGCAGCTTAGCGTTACAGAACCAAGAGACCCAGTACTTC
j_call: TRBJ1-1; clone_size: .; d_call: TRBD1; v_call: TRBV15; cdr3_length: 14; cdr3_aa: CATRRGWANTEAFF; cdr3_nt: TGTGCCACCCGCAGGGGGTGGGCCAACACTGAAGCTTTCTTT
j_call: TRBJ1-5; clone_size: .; d_call: TRBD1; v_call: TRBV7-9; cdr3_length: 15; cdr3_aa: CASSASTGGLQPQHF; cdr3_nt: TGTGCCAGCAGCGCCTCGACAGGGGGATTGCAGCCCCAGCATTTT
j_call: TRBJ1-4; clone_size: .; d_call: .; v_call: TRBV19; cdr3_length: 14; cdr3_aa: CASHTLQWSEKLFF; cdr3_nt: TGTGCCAGCCACACCCTTCAGTGGAGTGAAAAACTGTTTTTT
j_call: TRBJ1-5; clone_size: .; d_call: .; v_call: TRBV6-1; cdr3_length: 15; cdr3_aa: CASSEVPGSYQPQHF; cdr3_nt: TGTGCCAGCAGTGAGGTCCCGGGATCATATCAGCCCCAGCATTTT
j_call: TRBJ1-4; clone_size: .; d_call: .; v_call: TRBV4-1; cdr3_length: 15; cdr3_aa: CASSQRAGGNEKLFF; cdr3_nt: TGCGCCAGCAGCCAAAGGGCAGGAGGGAATGAAAAACTGTTTTTT
j_call: TRBJ1-6; clone_size: .; d_call: TRBD1; v_call: TRBV6-1; cdr3_length: 17; cdr3_aa: CASSERGDSSYNSPLHF; cdr3_nt: TGTGCCAGCAGTGAAAGGGGGGACAGCTCCTATAATTCACCCCTCCACTTT
j_call: TRBJ2-7; clone_size: .; d_call: TRBD1; v_call: TRBV4-2; cdr3_length: 15; cdr3_aa: CASSRQGPNSYEQYF; cdr3_nt: TGTGCCAGCAGTCGACAGGGGCCAAACTCCTACGAGCAGTACTTC
j_call: TRBJ1-1; clone_size: .; d_call: .; v_call: TRBV11-3; cdr3_length: 12; cdr3_aa: CASSRRDTEAFF; cdr3_nt: TGTGCCAGCAGCAGACGGGACACTGAAGCTTTCTTT
j_call: TRBJ2-1; clone_size: .; d_call: .; v_call: TRBV2; cdr3_length: 12; cdr3_aa: CASNLARNEQFF; cdr3_nt: TGTGCCAGCAACCTAGCGAGGAATGAGCAGTTCTTC
j_call: TRBJ2-7; clone_size: .; d_call: .; v_call: TRBV5-1; cdr3_length: 14; cdr3_aa: CASSSGDGSYEQYF; cdr3_nt: TGCGCCAGCAGCTCGGGGGACGGATCCTACGAGCAGTACTTC
j_call: TRBJ1-2; clone_size: .; d_call: .; v_call: TRBV29-1; cdr3_length: 15; cdr3_aa: CSVEKGRGANYGYTF; cdr3_nt: TGCAGCGTTGAAAAAGGGCGGGGAGCTAACTATGGCTACACCTTC
j_call: TRBJ1-1; clone_size: .; d_call: .; v_call: TRBV7-9; cdr3_length: 12; cdr3_aa: CASSFLDTEAFF; cdr3_nt: TGTGCCAGCAGCTTCCTGGACACTGAAGCTTTCTTT
j_call: TRBJ2-7; clone_size: .; d_call: .; v_call: TRBV6-1; cdr3_length: 14; cdr3_aa: CASIGQDFSYEQYF; cdr3_nt: TGTGCCAGCATTGGGCAAGACTTCTCCTACGAGCAGTACTTC
j_call: TRBJ1-5; clone_size: once; d_call: .; v_call: TRBV2; cdr3_length: 15; cdr3_aa: CASSVSGDGNQPQHF; cdr3_nt: TGTGCCAGCAGTGTTTCAGGGGATGGGAATCAGCCCCAGCATTTT
j_call: TRBJ1-3; clone_size: once; d_call: .; v_call: TRBV5-1; cdr3_length: 17; cdr3_aa: CASSLPSGLSSGNTIYF; cdr3_nt: TGCGCCAGCAGCTTGCCGTCAGGCCTTAGCTCTGGAAACACCATATATTTT